Following are 5 T cell receptor beta chains from one sample sequenced in a study of cytomegalovirus exposure and HLA in healthy donors. PCR was performed using 60 Vbeta and 13 Jbeta primers. The assay was immunoSEQ multiplex PCR, and TCRdb's table has in-frame clones only and misses some. The sample gives approximately 140,000 clones, roughly 78% of which show up once; about 3.2% is in the top ten. What was sequenced was PBMCs. The receptors here all came from a man in his late teens or twenties in good health and CMV-seropositive.

V usage is TRBV9 and J usage is TRBJ2-7; TRBD1 might be the D (6 bases). Looked up from germline, CDR1 is SGDLS and CDR2 is YYNGEE. This CDR3 is 13 amino acids long. The V end lost 5 bases, the J end lost 7 bases, and 16 bases lay between the germline ends. The DNA for the CDR3 is TGTGCCAGCAGGCCAACAGGGTCGGGGGAGCAGTACTTC. This codes for CASRPTGSGEQYF.

V is TRBV6-1 and J is TRBJ1-1, with 7 bases lining up with TRBD1. V shed 7 bases, J shed 4 bases, and the junction held 12 bases outside the gene matches. Looked up from germline, CDR1 is MNHNS and CDR2 is SASEGT. The CDR3 has 15 amino acids. The CDR3, as DNA: TGTGCCAGCAAGCAGGGGGACAAGGATGTCACTGAAGCTTTCTTT. Encoded protein: CASKQGDKDVTEAFF.

This clone was seen only a few times. The chain is built from TRBV11-1 and TRBJ1-2; the D is unclear. V was pared by 5 bases and J by 2 bases, with 12 bases between. This CDR3 comprises 14 residues. Germline CDR1 and CDR2: SGHAT and FQDESV (reference sequence). In nucleotides, the CDR3 is TGTGCCAGCAGCGCTAGCCCAGAGAACTATGGCTACACCTTC. It is translated as CASSASPENYGYTF.

The chain employs TRBV10-3 and TRBJ2-1, with 9 positions matching TRBD2. CDR1 is ENHRY, CDR2 SYGVKD, per germline. This CDR3 spans 14 amino acids. J lost 5 bases, V lost 7 bases, and 6 bases had no gene match. Written as DNA, the CDR3 is TGTGCCATCATGCTTAGCGGGGGAGACAATGAGCAGTTCTTC. This translates into CAIMLSGGDNEQFF.

This clone turned up a few times. The J gene is TRBJ1-1, the V gene TRBV7-3, with 7 bases aligning to TRBD1. The V gene's germline CDR1 is SGHTA and CDR2 FQGTGA. The V and J ends lost 5 bases and 8 bases, in that order; junction bases with no gene match: 5. The CDR3 is made up of 12 amino acids. CDR3 nucleotide sequence: TGTGCCAGCAGCCTAGGGACAGCAGAAGCTTTCTTT. Residues: CASSLGTAEAFF.